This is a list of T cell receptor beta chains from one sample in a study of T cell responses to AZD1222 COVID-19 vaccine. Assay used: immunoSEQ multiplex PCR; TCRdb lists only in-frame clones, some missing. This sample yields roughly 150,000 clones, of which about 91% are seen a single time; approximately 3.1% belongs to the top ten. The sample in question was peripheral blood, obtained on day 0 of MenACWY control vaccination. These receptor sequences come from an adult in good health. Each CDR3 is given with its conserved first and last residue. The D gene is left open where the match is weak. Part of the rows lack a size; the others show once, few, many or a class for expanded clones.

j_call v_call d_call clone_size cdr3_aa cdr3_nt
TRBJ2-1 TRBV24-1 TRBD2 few CATSDVQRGWNEQFF TGTGCCACCAGTGATGTGCAGCGGGGGTGGAATGAGCAGTTCTTC
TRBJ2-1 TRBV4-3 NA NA CASSQDMQRFFTEQFF TGCGCCAGCAGCCAAGATATGCAGCGCTTTTTTACTGAGCAGTTCTTC
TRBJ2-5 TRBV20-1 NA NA CSATDRNQETQYF TGCAGTGCTACTGACAGGAACCAAGAGACCCAGTACTTC
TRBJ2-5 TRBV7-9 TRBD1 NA CASSWIDRGKETQYF TGTGCCAGCAGCTGGATAGACAGGGGGAAAGAGACCCAGTACTTC
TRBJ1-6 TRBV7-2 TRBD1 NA CASSSRTGVNSPLHF TGTGCCAGCAGCTCCCGGACAGGAGTTAATTCACCCCTCCACTTT
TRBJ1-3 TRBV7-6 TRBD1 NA CASRAWVGTVSGNTIYF TGTGCCAGCAGGGCGTGGGTGGGGACAGTCTCTGGAAACACCATATATTTT
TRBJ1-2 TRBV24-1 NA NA CATSVASANYGYTF TGTGCCACCAGTGTGGCATCGGCTAACTATGGCTACACCTTC
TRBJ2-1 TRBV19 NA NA CASSIGLLAYNEQFF TGTGCCAGTAGTATAGGCTTATTGGCCTACAATGAGCAGTTCTTC
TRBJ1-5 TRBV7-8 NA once CASSLESRSRGGNQPQHF TGTGCCAGCAGCTTAGAGAGCCGAAGTCGAGGGGGAAATCAGCCCCAGCATTTT
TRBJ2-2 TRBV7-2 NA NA CASRFAPGDTGELFF TGTGCCAGCAGATTTGCCCCGGGGGACACCGGGGAGCTGTTTTTT
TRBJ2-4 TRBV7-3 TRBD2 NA CASSSKAGDGIQYF TGTGCCAGCAGCTCGAAAGCGGGGGATGGCATTCAGTACTTC
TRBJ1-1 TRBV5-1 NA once CASSLDPGRRVNTEAFF TGCGCCAGCAGCTTGGATCCGGGGCGAAGGGTGAACACTGAAGCTTTCTTT
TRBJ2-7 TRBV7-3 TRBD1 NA CASSLGGQGVLWEQYF TGTGCCAGCAGCTTAGGCGGACAGGGGGTACTATGGGAGCAGTACTTC
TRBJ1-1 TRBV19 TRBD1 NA CASRIRGRGDTEAFF TGTGCCAGTAGAATCAGGGGGCGCGGTGACACTGAAGCTTTCTTT
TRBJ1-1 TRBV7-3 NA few CASSLRMGTEAFF TGTGCCAGCAGCTTACGTATGGGTACTGAAGCTTTCTTT
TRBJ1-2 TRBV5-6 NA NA CASSLNRDYGYTF TGTGCCAGCAGCTTGAACAGGGACTATGGCTACACCTTC
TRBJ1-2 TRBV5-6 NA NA CASSPGGWAGYTF TGTGCCAGCAGCCCCGGTGGATGGGCTGGCTACACCTTC
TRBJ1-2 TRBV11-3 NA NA CASSSQGGWGFGYTF TGTGCCAGCAGCTCGCAAGGGGGTTGGGGCTTTGGCTACACCTTC
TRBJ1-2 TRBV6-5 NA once CASGKGQSVNYGYTF TGTGCCAGCGGAAAGGGGCAGTCGGTTAACTATGGCTACACCTTC
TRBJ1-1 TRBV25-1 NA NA CASSESHTEAFF TGTGCCAGCAGTGAATCGCACACTGAAGCTTTCTTT
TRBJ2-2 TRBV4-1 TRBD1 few CASSPRRGTGVGGELFF TGCGCCAGCAGCCCCCGCCGTGGGACAGGGGTAGGCGGGGAGCTGTTTTTT
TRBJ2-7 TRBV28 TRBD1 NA CASSLPGTGNYEQYF TGTGCCAGCAGTTTACCCGGGACAGGGAATTACGAGCAGTACTTC
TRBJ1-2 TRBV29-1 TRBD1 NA CSVPHRGSYTF TGCAGCGTCCCGCACAGGGGTAGCTACACCTTC
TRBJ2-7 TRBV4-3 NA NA CASSQDSGGRTAYEQYF TGCGCCAGCAGCCAAGATAGTGGGGGGCGTACTGCGTACGAGCAGTACTTC